A selection of T cell receptor beta chains follows, all from one sample in a study of T cells expressing NK-cell markers. TCRdb re-called the 5' RACE reads and gives one entry per CDR3 protein, without DNA. The sample table includes approximately 150,000 distinct CDR3 sequences. Sequencing was performed on blood T cells: a sorted CD56 or NKG2C T cell subset, CD4+ or CD8+ T cells, or bulk PBMC T cells (not recorded which). These receptors came from a man in his late teens or twenties in good health. The CDR3 runs from the conserved cysteine through the conserved F or W.

TRBJ2-2 | TRBV29-1 | CSVEGQGAGTGELFF
TRBJ2-1 | TRBV11-1 | CASSFPTGSSYNEQFF
TRBJ2-5 | TRBV24-1 | CATSNRYPEETQYF
TRBJ2-6 | TRBV7-8 | CASSLDAGANVLTF
TRBJ1-1 | TRBV19 | CASSTSDRITEAFF
TRBJ2-7 | TRBV5-1 | CASSLGSQSYEQYF
TRBJ2-7 | TRBV7-8 | CASSHLGRGSYEQYF
TRBJ2-1 | TRBV20-1 | CSARGGTGSPNEQFF
TRBJ1-1 | TRBV29-1 | CSVDLPLPEAFF
TRBJ2-7 | TRBV5-1 | CASSPRTGINYEQYF
TRBJ1-5 | TRBV6-2/TRBV6-3 | CASSSNRKNQPQHF
TRBJ1-6 | TRBV4-3 | CASSQGREWSNSPLHF
TRBJ2-5 | TRBV12-3/TRBV12-4 | CASSMTRIETQYF
TRBJ2-4 | TRBV29-1 | CSVDSGDRDIQYF
TRBJ2-3 | TRBV12-3/TRBV12-4 | CASSPRTSGRVDTQYF
TRBJ1-5 | TRBV6-2/TRBV6-3 | CASSYYRGEEEYAQNQPQHF
TRBJ2-1 | TRBV11-3 | CASSLREIVEQFF
TRBJ2-7 | TRBV27 | CASSSPPGGAYEQYF
TRBJ2-3 | TRBV7-9 | CASSLGGGKGPYF
TRBJ2-3 | TRBV6-1 | CASGDNLATSTDTQYF
TRBJ2-1 | TRBV12-3/TRBV12-4 | CASSFAGQGDNEQFF
TRBJ1-5 | TRBV7-9 | CASSHEGWNQPQHF
TRBJ2-1 | TRBV19 | CASSILGSGYSYNEQFF
TRBJ1-1 | TRBV7-6 | CASMAENTEAFF
TRBJ2-1 | TRBV12-3/TRBV12-4 | CASSSQTGLTYNEQFF
TRBJ2-5 | TRBV28 | CASSSLPGQKQETQYF
TRBJ2-1 | TRBV6-5 | CASSYSNHNEQFF
TRBJ2-4 | TRBV24-1 | CATSDREGGNIQYF
TRBJ2-5 | TRBV2 | CASSSGLAGGVETQYF
TRBJ1-1 | TRBV5-1 | CASSLGGGLEAFF
TRBJ2-3 | TRBV4-2 | CASSGRGADTQYF
TRBJ2-1 | TRBV5-1 | CASSLLGLDFGDNEQFF
TRBJ1-2 | TRBV12-3/TRBV12-4 | CAVGGTSFYGYTF
TRBJ1-4 | TRBV27 | CASRSNWVRAANEKLFF
TRBJ1-1 | TRBV11-2 | CASSLVGHRMNTEAFF
TRBJ2-5 | TRBV12-3/TRBV12-4 | CASSPLAGGETQYF
TRBJ1-1 | TRBV4-1 | CASSQDNGHPNTEAFF
TRBJ1-6 | TRBV5-1 | CASSLTGPSDDLHF
TRBJ2-1 | TRBV7-2 | CASSISPGHIDNEQFF
TRBJ2-3 | TRBV7-9 | CASSLELPQQYF
TRBJ2-3 | TRBV12-3/TRBV12-4 | CASSPSGAGATDTQYF
TRBJ1-1 | TRBV12-3/TRBV12-4 | CASSPGDAGPPNTEAFF
TRBJ2-3 | TRBV14 | CASSQLAGNTDTQYF
TRBJ2-2 | TRBV25-1 | CASSQRRDRGPGELFF
TRBJ2-1 | TRBV11-2 | CASSSLAGGPSYNEQFF
TRBJ2-1 | TRBV12-3/TRBV12-4 | CASSLSGRGGEQFF
TRBJ1-1 | TRBV11-2 | CASSLTDRSGTEAFF
TRBJ1-2 | TRBV27 | CASSSGQGVYGYTF
TRBJ1-5 | TRBV6-1 | CASRSNQPQHF
TRBJ2-2 | TRBV9 | CASSERPGELFF
TRBJ2-1 | TRBV20-1 | CSANFPSGRGPEQFF
TRBJ2-7 | TRBV12-3/TRBV12-4 | CASSLGKRYEQYF
TRBJ2-5 | TRBV15 | CATSRGDSRETQYF
TRBJ2-2 | TRBV27 | CASSTEAGGPAGELFF
TRBJ1-2 | TRBV20-1 | CSARALGEEEGYTF
TRBJ2-1 | TRBV7-6 | CASSSPFSPEQFF
TRBJ1-2 | TRBV6-5 | CASSYSREGLTHGYTF
TRBJ2-5 | TRBV12-3/TRBV12-4 | CASSFGTPEWETQYF